The clone carrying this T cell receptor (beta chain) is a singleton in its sample. Antigen unknown. Germline loops: CDR1 SEHNR, CDR2 FQNEAQ (reference sequence). The CDR3 runs 11 residues. Trimming shortened V by 4 bases and J by 11 bases, and 11 bases separated the two germline ends. Only in-frame clones appear in the TCRdb table, and some are missing; sequencing was by immunoSEQ multiplex PCR. The sample holds 25,000 to 30,000 clones, roughly 80% seen once. The data stem from a study of PD-1 blockade in classical Hodgkin lymphoma. Findings and limits, study-wide: Newly diagnosed patients and complete responders had comparable diversity at baseline. Underlying causes for the observed repertoire differences were not defined, possibly disease activity or prior therapy. CD4+ but not CD8+ TCR diversity rose significantly by C4D1.

The time point is: cycle 4 day 1 (C4D1), after more than 5 weeks of nivolumab. Relapse after autologous stem cell transplantation occurred in every patient, and brentuximab vedotin exposure varied. Thawed PBMCs underwent magnetic negative selection to yield purified CD4+ T cells. This specimen consisted of CD4+ T cells from blood, obtained before the fourth cycle of nivolumab. This TCR derives from a human donor with classical Hodgkin lymphoma. This rearrangement joins TRBV7-9 to TRBJ1-1; D is unresolved. DNA for the CDR3: TGTGCCAGCAGCTCCACCCGCGACGCTTTCTTT. It is translated as CASSSTRDAFF.